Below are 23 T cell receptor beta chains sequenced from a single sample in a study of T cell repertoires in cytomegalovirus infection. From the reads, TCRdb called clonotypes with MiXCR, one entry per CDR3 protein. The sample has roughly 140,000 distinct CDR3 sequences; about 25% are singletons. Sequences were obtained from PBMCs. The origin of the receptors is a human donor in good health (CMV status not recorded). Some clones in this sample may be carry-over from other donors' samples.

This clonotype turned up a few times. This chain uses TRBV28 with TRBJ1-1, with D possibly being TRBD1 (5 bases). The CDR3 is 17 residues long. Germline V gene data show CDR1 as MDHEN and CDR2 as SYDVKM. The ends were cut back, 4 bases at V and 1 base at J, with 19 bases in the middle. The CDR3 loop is CASSYRVDRSWNTEAFF. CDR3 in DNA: TGTGCCAGCAGTTATCGGGTTGACAGATCGTGGAACACTGAAGCTTTCTTT.

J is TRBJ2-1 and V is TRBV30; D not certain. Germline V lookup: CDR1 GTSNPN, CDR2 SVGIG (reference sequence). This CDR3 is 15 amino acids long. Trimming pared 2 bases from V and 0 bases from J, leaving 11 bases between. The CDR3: CAWSPHYSSYNEQFF. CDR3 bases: TGTGCCTGGAGTCCCCACTATAGCTCCTACAATGAGCAGTTCTTC. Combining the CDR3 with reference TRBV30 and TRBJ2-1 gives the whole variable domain SQTIHQWPATLVQPVGSPLSLECTVEGTSNPNLYWYRQAAGRGLQLLFYSVGIGQISSEVPQNLSASRPQDRQFILSSKKLLLSDSGFYLCAWSPHYSSYNEQFFGPGTRLTVL.

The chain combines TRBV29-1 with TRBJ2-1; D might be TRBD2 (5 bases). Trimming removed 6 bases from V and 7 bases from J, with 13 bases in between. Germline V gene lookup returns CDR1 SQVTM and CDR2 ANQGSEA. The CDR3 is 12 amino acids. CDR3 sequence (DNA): TGCAGCGTAGGACTCCGCGGGAATGAGCAGTTCTTC. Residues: CSVGLRGNEQFF.

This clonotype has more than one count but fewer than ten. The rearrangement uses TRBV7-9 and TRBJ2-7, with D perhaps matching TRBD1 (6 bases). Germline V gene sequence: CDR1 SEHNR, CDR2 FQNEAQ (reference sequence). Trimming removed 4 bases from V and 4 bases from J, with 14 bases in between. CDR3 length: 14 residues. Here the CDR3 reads CASSSQGTRYEQYF. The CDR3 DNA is TGTGCCAGCAGCTCACAGGGTACTCGGTACGAGCAGTACTTC.

CDR3 DNA: TGTGCCCAGAGGCATTTTTCCTACGAGCAGTACTTC. Its protein is CAQRHFSYEQYF. The chain employs TRBV6-1 and TRBJ2-7; D call uncertain. The CDR3 loop spans 12 amino acids. Trimming took 11 bases from V and 1 from J, leaving 12 bases between them. Looked up from germline, CDR1 is MNHNS and CDR2 is SASEGT.

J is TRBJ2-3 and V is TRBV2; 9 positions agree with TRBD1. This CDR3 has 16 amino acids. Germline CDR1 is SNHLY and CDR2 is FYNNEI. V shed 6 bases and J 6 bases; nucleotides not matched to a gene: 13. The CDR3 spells CASSVTGGFSSDTQYF. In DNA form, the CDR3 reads TGTGCCAGCAGCGTTACAGGGGGCTTTAGTTCGGATACGCAGTATTTT. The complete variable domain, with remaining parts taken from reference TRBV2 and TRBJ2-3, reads EPEVTQTPSHQVTQMGQEVILRCVPISNHLYFYWYRQILGQKVEFLVSFYNNEISEKSEIFDDQFSVERPDGSNFTLKIRSTKLEDSAMYFCASSVTGGFSSDTQYFGPGTRLTVL.

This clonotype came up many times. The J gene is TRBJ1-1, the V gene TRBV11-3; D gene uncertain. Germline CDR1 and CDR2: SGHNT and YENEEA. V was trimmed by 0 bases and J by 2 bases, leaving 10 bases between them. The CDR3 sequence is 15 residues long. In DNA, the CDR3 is TGTGCCAGCAGCTTAGATAGTCGCAGTAACACTGAAGCTTTCTTT. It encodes CASSLDSRSNTEAFF.

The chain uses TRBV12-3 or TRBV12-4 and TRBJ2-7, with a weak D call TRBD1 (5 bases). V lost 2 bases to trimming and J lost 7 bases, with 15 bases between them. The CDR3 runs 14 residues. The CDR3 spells CASSLQGGLREQYF. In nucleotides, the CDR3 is TGTGCCAGCAGTTTACAGGGTGGATTGAGGGAGCAGTACTTC.

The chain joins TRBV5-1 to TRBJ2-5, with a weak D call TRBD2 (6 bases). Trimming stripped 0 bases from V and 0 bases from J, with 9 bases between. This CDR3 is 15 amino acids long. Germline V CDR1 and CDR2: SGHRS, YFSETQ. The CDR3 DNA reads TGCGCCAGCAGCTTGGTAGGGGACTACCAAGAGACCCAGTACTTC. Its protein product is CASSLVGDYQETQYF.

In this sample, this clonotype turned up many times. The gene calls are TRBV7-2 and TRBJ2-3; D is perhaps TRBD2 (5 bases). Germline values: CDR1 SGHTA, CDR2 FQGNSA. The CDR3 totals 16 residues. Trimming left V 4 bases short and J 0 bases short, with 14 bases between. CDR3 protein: CASSSAQRLSTDTQYF. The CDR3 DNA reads TGTGCCAGCAGCTCGGCCCAGCGGCTTAGCACAGATACGCAGTATTTT. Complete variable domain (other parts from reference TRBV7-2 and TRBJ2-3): GAGVSQSPSNKVTEKGKDVELRCDPISGHTALYWYRQSLGQGLEFLIYFQGNSAPDKSGLPSDRFSAERTGGSVSTLTIQRTQQEDSAVYLCASSSAQRLSTDTQYFGPGTRLTVL.

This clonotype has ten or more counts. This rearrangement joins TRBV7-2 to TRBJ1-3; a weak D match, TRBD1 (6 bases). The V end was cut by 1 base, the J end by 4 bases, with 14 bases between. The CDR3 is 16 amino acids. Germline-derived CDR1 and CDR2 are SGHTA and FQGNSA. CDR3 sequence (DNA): TGTGCCAGCAGCTTAGAATTGGGGGCAGGAGGAAACACCATATATTTT. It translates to CASSLELGAGGNTIYF.

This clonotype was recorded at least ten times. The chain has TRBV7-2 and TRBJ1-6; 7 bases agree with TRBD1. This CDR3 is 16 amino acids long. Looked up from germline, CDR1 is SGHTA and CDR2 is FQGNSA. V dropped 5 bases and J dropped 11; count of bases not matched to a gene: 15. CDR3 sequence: CASSQHLTGWSPPLHF. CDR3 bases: TGTGCCAGCAGCCAACATCTGACAGGGTGGAGTCCACCCCTCCACTTT.

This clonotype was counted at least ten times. This chain's CDR3 is CASSFRVANTEAFF. The CDR3 bases are TGTGCCAGCAGCTTCAGGGTGGCGAACACTGAAGCTTTCTTT. The chain has TRBV7-2 and TRBJ1-1; weak D call: TRBD1 (5 bases). Germline lookup yields CDR1 SGHTA and CDR2 FQGNSA. The V gene lost 3 bases and the J gene lost 1 base, with 9 bases spanning the gap. The CDR3 totals 14 residues.

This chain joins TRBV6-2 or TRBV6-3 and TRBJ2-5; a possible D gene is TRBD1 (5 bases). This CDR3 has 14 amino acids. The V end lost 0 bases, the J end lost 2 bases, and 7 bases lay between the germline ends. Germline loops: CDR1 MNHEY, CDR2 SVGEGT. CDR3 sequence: CASSYSDIQETQYF. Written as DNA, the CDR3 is TGTGCCAGCAGTTACTCGGACATACAAGAGACCCAGTACTTC.

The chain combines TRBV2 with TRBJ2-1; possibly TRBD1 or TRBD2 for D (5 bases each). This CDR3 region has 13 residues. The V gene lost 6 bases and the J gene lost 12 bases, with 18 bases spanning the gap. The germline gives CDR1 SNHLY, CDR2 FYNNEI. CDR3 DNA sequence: TGTGCCAGCAGAAAAAGGACGGATGGGGGGCAGTTCTTC. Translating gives CASRKRTDGGQFF.

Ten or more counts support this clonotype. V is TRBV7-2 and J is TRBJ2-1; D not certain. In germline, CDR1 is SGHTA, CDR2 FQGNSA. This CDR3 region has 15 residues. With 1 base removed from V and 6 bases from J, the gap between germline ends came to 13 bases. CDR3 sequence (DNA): TGTGCCAGCAGCTTAGGCCCAATACCAGCCAATGAGCAGTTCTTC. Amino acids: CASSLGPIPANEQFF.

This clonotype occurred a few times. This chain's CDR3 is CAWSVVLAGGLFNEQFF. The DNA of the CDR3 is TGTGCCTGGAGTGTAGTACTAGCGGGAGGCCTCTTCAATGAGCAGTTCTTC. The gene calls are TRBV30 and TRBJ2-1, with TRBD2 matching 12 bases. V was clipped by 0 bases and J by 6 bases; unmatched bases: 9. Germline lookup yields CDR1 GTSNPN and CDR2 SVGIG (reference sequence). There are 17 residues in the CDR3.

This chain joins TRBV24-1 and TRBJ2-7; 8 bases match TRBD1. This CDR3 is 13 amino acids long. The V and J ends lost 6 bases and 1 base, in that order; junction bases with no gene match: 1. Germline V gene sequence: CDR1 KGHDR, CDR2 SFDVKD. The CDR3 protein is CATSRTGSYEQYF. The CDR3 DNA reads TGTGCCACCAGTAGGACAGGGTCCTACGAGCAGTACTTC.

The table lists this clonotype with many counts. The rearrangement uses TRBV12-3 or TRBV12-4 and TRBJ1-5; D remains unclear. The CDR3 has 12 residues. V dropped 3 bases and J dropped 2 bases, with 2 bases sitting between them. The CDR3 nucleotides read TGTGCCAGCAGTTTCGGCAATCAGCCCCAGCATTTT. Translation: CASSFGNQPQHF.

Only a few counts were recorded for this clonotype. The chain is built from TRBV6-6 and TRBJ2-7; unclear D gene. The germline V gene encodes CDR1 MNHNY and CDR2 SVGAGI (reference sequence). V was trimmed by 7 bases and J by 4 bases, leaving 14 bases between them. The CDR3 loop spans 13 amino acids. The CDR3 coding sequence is TGTGCCAGCACCTTCGGCATTTCTTACGAGCAGTACTTC. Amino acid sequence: CASTFGISYEQYF.

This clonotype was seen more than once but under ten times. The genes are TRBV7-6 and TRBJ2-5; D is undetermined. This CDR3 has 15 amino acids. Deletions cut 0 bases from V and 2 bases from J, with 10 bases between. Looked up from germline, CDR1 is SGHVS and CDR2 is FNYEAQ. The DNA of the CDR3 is TGTGCCAGCAGCTTAGCGAACGGAAATCAAGAGACCCAGTACTTC. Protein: CASSLANGNQETQYF.

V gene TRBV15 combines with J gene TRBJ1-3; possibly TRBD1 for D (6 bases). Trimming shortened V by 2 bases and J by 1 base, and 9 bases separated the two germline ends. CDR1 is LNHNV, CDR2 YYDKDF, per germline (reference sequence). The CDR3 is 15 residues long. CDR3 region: CATSRPQGSGNTIYF. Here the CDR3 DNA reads TGTGCCACCAGCAGACCGCAGGGGTCTGGAAACACCATATATTTT.

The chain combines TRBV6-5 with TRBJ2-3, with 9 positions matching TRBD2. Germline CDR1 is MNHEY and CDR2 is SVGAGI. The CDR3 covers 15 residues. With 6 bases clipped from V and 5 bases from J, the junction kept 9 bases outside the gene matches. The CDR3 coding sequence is TGTGCCAGCAGGCCGGCGGGGGGGCTAGGAGATACGCAGTATTTT. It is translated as CASRPAGGLGDTQYF.